The clone carrying this TCR beta chain was found once. Its specificity is unknown. Measured with immunoSEQ multiplex PCR; TCRdb has only the in-frame clones, and not every one. This repertoire shows roughly 50,000 clones, roughly 80% found once; its top ten account for around 6.6%. The sample is drawn from a study of T cell responses to AZD1222 COVID-19 vaccine. Study-level points and caveats: The study reported that nearly half of spike-specific TCRs target unmutated variant regions. Spike was spanned by vaccine-associated CD4 TCRs, with dominance at 160-218 and 743-854. Spike-specific TCR repertoires showed rising breadth and depth after two AZD1222 doses.

Trimming took 8 bases from V and 4 from J, leaving 9 bases between them. CDR3 length equals 12 residues. Germline V gene sequence: CDR1 MNHEY, CDR2 SVGAGI. The chain is built from TRBV6-5 and TRBJ2-1; possibly TRBD2 for D (5 bases). Sequenced here: peripheral blood, sampled on day 0 of AZD1222 vaccination. The clonotype was recovered from an adult in good health. The CDR3 sequence is CASGSLYNEQFF. The CDR3 coding sequence is TGTGCCAGCGGGAGTCTATACAATGAGCAGTTCTTC.